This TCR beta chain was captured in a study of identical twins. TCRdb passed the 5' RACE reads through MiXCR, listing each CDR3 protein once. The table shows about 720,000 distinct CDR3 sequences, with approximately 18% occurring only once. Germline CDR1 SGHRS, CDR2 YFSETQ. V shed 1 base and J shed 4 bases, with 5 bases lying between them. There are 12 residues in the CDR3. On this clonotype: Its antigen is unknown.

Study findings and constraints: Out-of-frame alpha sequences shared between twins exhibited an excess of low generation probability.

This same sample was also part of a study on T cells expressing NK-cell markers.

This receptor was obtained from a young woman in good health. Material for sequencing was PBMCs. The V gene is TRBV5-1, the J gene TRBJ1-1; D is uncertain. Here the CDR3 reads CASSLYPTEAFF. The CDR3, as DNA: TGCGCCAGCAGCTTGTACCCCACTGAAGCTTTCTTT.